This TCR beta chain stems from a study of early T cells in non-severe SARS-CoV-2 infection. The overall study: Sequenced material consisted of bulk RNA (from unsorted whole blood), and chains were unpaired.

Separate cDNA molecules each had unique molecular identifiers attached to them. TCRdb reprocessed the 5' RACE reads via MiXCR and lists one record per CDR3 protein. The sample records some 97,000 distinct CDR3 sequences, about 11% being singletons. Study-wide results and limits: Comparison of clonotypes with VDJdb favored anti-spike CD8 responses while missing private and CD4 specificities.

This clonotype showed up many times. Its antigen remains unknown. The V gene end was trimmed by 3 bases and the J gene end by 2 bases; junction bases not matched to a gene: 6. Germline V gives CDR1 LGHDT, CDR2 YNNKEL (reference sequence). CDR3 length: 15 amino acids. This chain connects TRBV3-1 to TRBJ2-7, with 8 bases aligning to TRBD2. The sequencing used whole blood, collected at baseline. The sequence derives from an adult who was a healthcare worker with PCR-confirmed SARS-CoV-2 infection or an uninfected control (not recorded which). CDR3: CASSQRGAVPYEQYF. CDR3 sequence (DNA): TGTGCCAGCAGCCAGCGGGGGGCGGTCCCCTACGAGCAGTACTTC.